These T cell receptor beta chains were read from a single sample in a study of blood T cells in healthy people across ages. TCRdb itself ran the 5' RACE reads through MiXCR, one entry per CDR3 protein. The sample includes 1 million to 1.2 million distinct CDR3 sequences, roughly two fifths of them seen just once. Sequences were obtained from blood. Source of these receptors: a man between 18 and 29 years old in good health. The CDR3 runs from the conserved cysteine through the conserved F or W. Each record gives: clone size, D gene, V gene, J gene, CDR3 DNA, CDR3 protein. A D gene is named only where the DNA matches it firmly. Some rows have no size entry. The others give once, few or many, or a class for an expanded clone.

>.|.|TRBV29-1|TRBJ2-5
TGCAGCCAAAAAGGTCCCTTTGAGACCCAGTACTTC
CSQKGPFETQYF
>.|.|TRBV7-2|TRBJ1-1
TGTGCCAGCAGCTTAGTAGGCAGGGGTTTTACTGAAGCTTTCTTT
CASSLVGRGFTEAFF
>few|TRBD1|TRBV20-1|TRBJ1-2
TGCAGTGTTGGGACAGGAACCCCCTATGGCTACACCTTC
CSVGTGTPYGYTF
>.|TRBD2|TRBV20-1|TRBJ2-5
TGCAGTGCCCCACCAGCGGGGGTTGAAGAGACCCAGTACTTC
CSAPPAGVEETQYF
>few|.|TRBV5-1|TRBJ1-4
TGCGCCAGCAGCTGGGATTTCCGGGACGCCGGGAAACTGTTTTTT
CASSWDFRDAGKLFF
>many|.|TRBV12-3/TRBV12-4|TRBJ2-3
TGTGCCAGCAGTTTAGCGGGACCTAGCACAGATACGCAGTATTTT
CASSLAGPSTDTQYF
>.|.|TRBV27|TRBJ1-1
TGTGCCAGCAGTAAGAGACAGGCCCCGCTTGAAGCTTTCTTT
CASSKRQAPLEAFF
>few|TRBD2|TRBV29-1|TRBJ2-5
TGCAGCCTCCTCTCCTCCGAGACTAGCGATGAAGAGACCCAGTACTTC
CSLLSSETSDEETQYF
>few|.|TRBV7-2|TRBJ1-2
TGTGCCAGCAGCTTAGAGCCAGGGGCTAACTATGGCTACACCTTC
CASSLEPGANYGYTF
>few|TRBD1|TRBV10-3|TRBJ2-1
TGTGCCATCGGACAGGGGGAGGGCAATGAGCAGTTCTTC
CAIGQGEGNEQFF
>few|.|TRBV2|TRBJ2-5
TGTGCCAGCAGGGGGACTGGAGGACAAGAGACCCAGTACTTC
CASRGTGGQETQYF
>.|.|TRBV29-1|TRBJ1-2
TGCAGCGTTGGGGCAGGGAGTGGCTACACCTTC
CSVGAGSGYTF
>.|.|TRBV2|TRBJ2-7
TGTGCCAGCAGGGGTTTTACAGGGTACCCCCTTTACGAGCAGTACTTC
CASRGFTGYPLYEQYF
>.|.|TRBV6-2/TRBV6-3|TRBJ1-2
TGTGCCAGCAGTTCCCTCGACCGGGGGTCTGGCTACACCTTC
CASSSLDRGSGYTF
>few|.|TRBV7-9|TRBJ2-3
TGTGCCAGCAGCTCAGAAGGGACTTCAAATACGCAGTATTTT
CASSSEGTSNTQYF
>few|.|TRBV7-2|TRBJ2-3
TGTGCCAGCAGCTTAGTAGGGATCTTAAACACAGATACGCAGTATTTT
CASSLVGILNTDTQYF
>.|.|TRBV9|TRBJ1-2
TGTGCCAGCAGCGTAGTTGATGAAAGGGGCTATGGCTACACCTTC
CASSVVDERGYGYTF
>once|.|TRBV7-3|TRBJ2-7
TGTGCCAGCAGAGTCGACGTGCCCTACGAGCAGTACTTC
CASRVDVPYEQYF
>few|.|TRBV20-1|TRBJ1-5
TGCAGTGCTACCGGGGGGAAGCCCCAGCATTTT
CSATGGKPQHF
>few|.|TRBV6-2/TRBV6-3|TRBJ1-2
TGTGCCAGCAGTTACTCGATTGACGGAGTCGACTATGGCTACACCTTC
CASSYSIDGVDYGYTF
>.|TRBD1|TRBV12-3/TRBV12-4|TRBJ1-3
TGTGCCAGCAGTTTGACAGGGGACGGAAACACCATATATTTT
CASSLTGDGNTIYF
>.|.|TRBV20-1|TRBJ2-6
TGCAGTGCTAGCGTAGGCAGGATGGGCTCTGGGGCCAACGTCCTGACTTTC
CSASVGRMGSGANVLTF
>.|.|TRBV4-3|TRBJ1-1
TGCGCCAGCAGCCAAGATTTGATTCCAGGAGTGAACACTGAAGCTTTCTTT
CASSQDLIPGVNTEAFF
>.|.|TRBV2|TRBJ1-1
TGTGCCAGCGGACAGCCGTACACTGAAGTTTTCTTT
CASGQPYTEVFF
>few|.|TRBV6-5|TRBJ2-3
TGTGCCAGCAGTGCCGGCCAAGGTTCAGATACGCAGTATTTT
CASSAGQGSDTQYF
>.|TRBD2|TRBV5-1|TRBJ2-5
TGCGCCAGCAGCTTGGCCGGGGGGGCCGGCAATGAGCAGTACTTC
CASSLAGGAGNEQYF
>.|.|TRBV20-1|TRBJ1-1
TGCAGTGCTAGGCCTTCTTATGTAGGCACTGAAGCTTTCTTT
CSARPSYVGTEAFF
>.|.|TRBV7-2|TRBJ2-1
TGTGCCAGCAGCCCCCGCCAGGGTCTCAATGAGCAGTTCTTC
CASSPRQGLNEQFF
>few|.|TRBV24-1|TRBJ1-2
TGTGCCACCAGTGATAGCCACTATGGCTACACCTTC
CATSDSHYGYTF
>.|.|TRBV24-1|TRBJ2-5
TGTGCCACCAGTGCCCCCGGGCCTACAGGGAATGAGCAGTACTTC
CATSAPGPTGNEQYF
>few|.|TRBV5-1|TRBJ2-7
TGCGCCAGCAGCTTGTTAGTCAATGAGCAGTACTTC
CASSLLVNEQYF
>.|.|TRBV7-2|TRBJ1-2
TGTGCCAGCAGCTTACAGGGCGGGAATAACTATGGCTACACCTTC
CASSLQGGNNYGYTF
>.|.|TRBV7-2|TRBJ2-5
TGTGCCAGCAGCTTAGTTTCGGCTTCAGCGCAGTACTTC
CASSLVSASAQYF
>many|TRBD1|TRBV5-1|TRBJ2-1
TGCGCCAGCAGTGGACAGGTTTACAATGAGCAGTTCTTC
CASSGQVYNEQFF
>.|.|TRBV4-3|TRBJ2-2
TGCGCCGGCAGCCAAGATCCCTACCGGGGGCCGGGGGAGCTGTTTTTT
CAGSQDPYRGPGELFF
>.|.|TRBV25-1|TRBJ1-1
TGTGCCAGCAGTGAATACGAGAGGACTGAAGCTTTCTTT
CASSEYERTEAFF
>.|.|TRBV27|TRBJ1-5
TGTGCCAGCCCTCCCCGACAGTTCAATCAGCCCCGGCATTTT
CASPPRQFNQPRHF
>.|TRBD1|TRBV2|TRBJ2-1
TGTGCCAGCAGTGGACAGGGGGGGCTGTTCTTC
CASSGQGGLFF
>.|.|TRBV5-6|TRBJ1-6
TGTGCCAGCAGCTTAAGCCCCCGTGGAGGTAATTCACCCCTCCACTTT
CASSLSPRGGNSPLHF
>few|TRBD2|TRBV20-1|TRBJ2-3
TGCAGTGCTAGAATTACGAGCGGGGGGGCGGGAGATACGCAGTATTTT
CSARITSGGAGDTQYF
>few|.|TRBV25-1|TRBJ2-3
TGTGCCAGCAGTGTGGGGGCTAGCGGAAATACGCAGTATTTT
CASSVGASGNTQYF
>.|TRBD2|TRBV12-3/TRBV12-4|TRBJ2-3
TGTGCCAGCACTCTGGCGGGGCGGGGGGCCTCAGATACGCAGTATTTT
CASTLAGRGASDTQYF
>.|TRBD2|TRBV12-3/TRBV12-4|TRBJ2-1
TGTACCAGCAGTCTCGGGACTACAGACAATGAGCAGTTCTTC
CTSSLGTTDNEQFF
>few|.|TRBV3-1|TRBJ1-5
TGTGCCAGCAGCCAAGCGCGGGGTCTGCGGCCCCAGCATTTT
CASSQARGLRPQHF